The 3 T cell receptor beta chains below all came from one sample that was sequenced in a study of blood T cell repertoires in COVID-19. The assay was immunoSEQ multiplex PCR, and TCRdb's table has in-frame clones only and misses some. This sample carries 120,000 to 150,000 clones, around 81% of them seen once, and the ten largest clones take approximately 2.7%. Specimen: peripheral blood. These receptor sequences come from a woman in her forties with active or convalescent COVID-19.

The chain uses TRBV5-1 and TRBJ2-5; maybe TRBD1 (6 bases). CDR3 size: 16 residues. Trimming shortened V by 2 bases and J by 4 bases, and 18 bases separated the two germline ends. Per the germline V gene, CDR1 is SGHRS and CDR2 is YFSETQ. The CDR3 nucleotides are TGCGCCAGCAGCTTTTTAAACAGGGAGTCCGGAGAGACCCAGTACTTC. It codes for CASSFLNRESGETQYF. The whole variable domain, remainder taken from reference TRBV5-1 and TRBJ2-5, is KAGVTQTPRYLIKTRGQQVTLSCSPISGHRSVSWYQQTPGQGLQFLFEYFSETQRNKGNFPGRFSGRQFSNSRSEMNVSTLELGDSALYLCASSFLNRESGETQYFGPGTRLLVL.

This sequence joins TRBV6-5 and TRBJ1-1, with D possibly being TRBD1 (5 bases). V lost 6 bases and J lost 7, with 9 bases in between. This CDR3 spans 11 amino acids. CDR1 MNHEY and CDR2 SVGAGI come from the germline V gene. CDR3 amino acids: CASRQGSEAFF. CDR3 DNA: TGTGCCAGCAGGCAGGGAAGTGAAGCTTTCTTT.

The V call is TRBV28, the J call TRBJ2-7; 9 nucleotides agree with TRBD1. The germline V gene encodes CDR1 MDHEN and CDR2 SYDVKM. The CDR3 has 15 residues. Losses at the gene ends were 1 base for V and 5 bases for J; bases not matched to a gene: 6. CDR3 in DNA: TGTGCCAGCAGTTTATCCTACAGGGGGCTCAACGAGCAGTACTTC. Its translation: CASSLSYRGLNEQYF.